The entry below describes one T cell receptor beta chain. The antigen is unknown. This sample was taken from a study of OX40 agonist ivuxolimab in advanced cancers. Study observations and caveats: Among patients with partial responses at 0.1-3.0 mg/kg, clonal expansion was among the lowest. Averaged across samples, CD8+ T cells carried more expanded clones than CD4+ did.

This CDR3 is 15 amino acids long. Trimming took off 6 bases at V and 6 bases at J, with 21 bases between the two ends. The germline V gene encodes CDR1 MNHNY and CDR2 SVGAGI (reference sequence). The repertoire was sequenced with immunoSEQ multiplex PCR; TCRdb's copy has only in-frame clones and lacks some. The sample carries some 97,000 clones, 85% to 95% recorded once. This sequence joins TRBV6-6 and TRBJ2-7; D perhaps matches TRBD1 (6 bases). The sequence derives from an adult with an advanced solid tumor such as melanoma, head and neck, liver or kidney cancer. The sequences come from CD4+ or CD8+ T cells sorted from blood, collected in a trial of the OX40 agonist ivuxolimab. CDR3 nucleotide sequence: TGTGCCAGCAGGCGCGAAGGGGGTGGATCGGGCGAGCAGTACTTC. It specifies CASRREGGGSGEQYF.